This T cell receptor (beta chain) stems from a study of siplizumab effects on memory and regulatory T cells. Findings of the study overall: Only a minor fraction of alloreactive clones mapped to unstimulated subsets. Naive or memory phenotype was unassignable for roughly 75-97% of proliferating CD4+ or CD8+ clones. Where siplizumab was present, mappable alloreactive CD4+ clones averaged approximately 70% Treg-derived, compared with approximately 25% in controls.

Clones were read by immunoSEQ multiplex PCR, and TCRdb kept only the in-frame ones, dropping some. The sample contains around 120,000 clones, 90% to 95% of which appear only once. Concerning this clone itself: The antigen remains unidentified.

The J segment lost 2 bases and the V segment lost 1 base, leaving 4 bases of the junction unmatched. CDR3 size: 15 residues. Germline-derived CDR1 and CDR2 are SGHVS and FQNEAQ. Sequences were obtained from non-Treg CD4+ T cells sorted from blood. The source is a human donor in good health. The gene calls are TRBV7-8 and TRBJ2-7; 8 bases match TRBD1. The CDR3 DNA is TGTGCCAGCAGCTTAGGGGCAGGGGGCCCCTACGAGCAGTACTTC. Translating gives CASSLGAGGPYEQYF. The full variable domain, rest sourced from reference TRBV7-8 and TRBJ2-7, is GAGVSQSPRYKVAKRGQDVALRCDPISGHVSLFWYQQALGQGPEFLTYFQNEAQLDKSGLPSDRFFAERPEGSVSTLKIQRTQQEDSAVYLCASSLGAGGPYEQYFGPGTRLTVT.